This T cell receptor beta chain emerged from a study of blood T cell repertoires in COVID-19. CDR1 LGHNA and CDR2 YSLEER come from the germline V gene. The ends were cut back, 5 bases at V and 5 bases at J, with 12 bases in the middle. CDR3 length: 13 amino acids. Per the authors' pipeline: Quantification of nucleated cells was approximated via reference gene primer amplification. Assay used: immunoSEQ multiplex PCR; TCRdb lists only in-frame clones, some missing. V and J calls and clone size are given by that table; D and trimming were obtained from the DNA. This table holds about 140,000 clones, about nine tenths found once.

The chain employs TRBV4-3 and TRBJ2-5; maybe TRBD1 (5 bases). The receptor was derived from a human donor in a cohort sampled during active COVID-19. Sequencing was done on a sample of peripheral blood. CDR3 nucleotide sequence: TGCGCCAGCAGCTCAAGTAGGGGTGAGACCCAGTACTTC. Its translation is CASSSSRGETQYF.